This T cell receptor (beta chain) stems from a study of shared clonotypes between healthy human individuals. Study-level results: Rarefaction analysis demonstrated incomplete sorted-subset sequencing notwithstanding large depth.

Authors' processing steps: Filtering differed, since immunoSEQ gave only junction sequences and no quality scores. Assay used: immunoSEQ multiplex PCR; TCRdb lists only in-frame clones, some missing. V and J calls and clone size are those listed in that table; D and trimming were worked out from the DNA. The profile shows about 180,000 clones, just under 95% of them singletons. The germline V gene has CDR1 MNHEY and CDR2 SVGAGI. V shed 4 bases and J shed 3 bases, with 4 bases lying between them. The CDR3 length is 11 residues. Remarks on this clone: Its specificity is unknown.

The chain couples TRBV6-5 to TRBJ2-7; D is uncertain. This receptor was identified in a woman aged 25 to 39 in good health. What was sequenced was naive CD4+ T cells sorted from blood. Indicated subset: CD45RA+ positively selected. The CDR3, as DNA: TGTGCCAGCAGTTTCCTCTACGAGCAGTACTTC. It translates to CASSFLYEQYF.